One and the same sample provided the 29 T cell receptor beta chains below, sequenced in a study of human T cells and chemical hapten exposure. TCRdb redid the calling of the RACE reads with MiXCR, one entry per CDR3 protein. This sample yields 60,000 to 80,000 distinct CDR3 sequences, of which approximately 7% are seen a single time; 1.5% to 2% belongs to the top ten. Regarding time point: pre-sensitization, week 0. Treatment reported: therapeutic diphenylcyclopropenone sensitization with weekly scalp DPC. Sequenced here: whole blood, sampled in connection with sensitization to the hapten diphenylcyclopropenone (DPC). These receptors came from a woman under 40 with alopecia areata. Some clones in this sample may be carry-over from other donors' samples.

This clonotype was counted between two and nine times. The DNA for the CDR3 is TGTGCCAGCAGTGAAGATCCCGGGGCAGATACGCAGTATTTT. Its protein is CASSEDPGADTQYF. This chain joins TRBV6-1 and TRBJ2-3, with TRBD2 as a possible D gene (5 bases). This CDR3 has 14 residues. CDR1 and CDR2 (germline): MNHNS, SASEGT. The germline V and J ends were trimmed by 1 base and 4 bases, with 9 bases remaining between them.

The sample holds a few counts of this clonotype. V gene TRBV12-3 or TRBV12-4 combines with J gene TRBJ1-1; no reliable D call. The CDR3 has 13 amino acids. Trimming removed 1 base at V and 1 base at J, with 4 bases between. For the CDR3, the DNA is TGTGCCAGCAGTTTAGGGAAGAACACTGAAGCTTTCTTT. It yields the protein CASSLGKNTEAFF.

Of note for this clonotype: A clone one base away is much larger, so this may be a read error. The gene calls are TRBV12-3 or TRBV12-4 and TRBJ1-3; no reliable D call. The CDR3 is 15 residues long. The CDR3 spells CASSSLSYSGDTIYF. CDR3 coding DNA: TGTGCCAGCAGTTCCCTCAGTTACTCTGGAGACACCATATATTTT.

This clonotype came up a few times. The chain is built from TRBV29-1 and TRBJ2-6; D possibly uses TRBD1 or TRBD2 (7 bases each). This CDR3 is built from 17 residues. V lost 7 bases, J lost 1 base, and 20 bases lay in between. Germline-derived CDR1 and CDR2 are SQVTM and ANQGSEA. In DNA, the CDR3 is TGCAGCGCCTTCGGGGGGCAGGGGGGATCTGGGGCCAACGTCCTGACTTTC. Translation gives CSAFGGQGGSGANVLTF.

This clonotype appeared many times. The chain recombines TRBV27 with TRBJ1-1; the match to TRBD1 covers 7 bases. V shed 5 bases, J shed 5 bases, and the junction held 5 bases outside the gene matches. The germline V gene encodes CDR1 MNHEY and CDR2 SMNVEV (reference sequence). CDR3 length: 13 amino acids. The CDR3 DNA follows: TGTGCCAGCAGTCTGACAGGGTTGACTGAAGCTTTCTTT. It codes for CASSLTGLTEAFF.

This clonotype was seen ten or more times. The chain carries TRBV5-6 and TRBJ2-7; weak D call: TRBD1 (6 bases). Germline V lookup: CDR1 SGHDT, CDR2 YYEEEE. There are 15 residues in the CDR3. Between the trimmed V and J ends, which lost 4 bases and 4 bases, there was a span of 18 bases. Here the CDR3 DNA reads TGTGCCAGCAGCCTACTAGACCCAGGGGTGTACGAGCAGTACTTC. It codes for CASSLLDPGVYEQYF.

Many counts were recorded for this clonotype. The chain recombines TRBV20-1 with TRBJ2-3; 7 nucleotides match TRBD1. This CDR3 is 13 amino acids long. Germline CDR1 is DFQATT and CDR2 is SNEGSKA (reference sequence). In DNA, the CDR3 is TGCAGGATCCGGGACAGCGGCACAGATACGCAGTATTTT. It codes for CRIRDSGTDTQYF.

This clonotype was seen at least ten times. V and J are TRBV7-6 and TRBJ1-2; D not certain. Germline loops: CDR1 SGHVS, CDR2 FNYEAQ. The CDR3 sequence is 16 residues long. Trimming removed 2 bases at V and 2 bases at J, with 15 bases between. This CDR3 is CASSLSETYSNYGYTF. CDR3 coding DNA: TGTGCCAGCAGCTTATCCGAGACCTACTCGAACTATGGCTACACCTTC.

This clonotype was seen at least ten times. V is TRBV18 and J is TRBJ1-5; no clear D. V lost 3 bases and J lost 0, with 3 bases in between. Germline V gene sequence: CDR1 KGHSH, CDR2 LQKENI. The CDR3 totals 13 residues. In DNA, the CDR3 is TGTGCCAGCTCACCTACTAGCAATCAGCCCCAGCATTTT. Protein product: CASSPTSNQPQHF.

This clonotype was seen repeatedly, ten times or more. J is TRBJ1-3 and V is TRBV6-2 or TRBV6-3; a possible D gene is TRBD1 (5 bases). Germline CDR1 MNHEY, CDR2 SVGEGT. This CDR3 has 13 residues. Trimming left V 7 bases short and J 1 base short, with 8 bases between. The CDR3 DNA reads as TGTGCCAGCAACCCAGGGTCTGGAAACACCATATATTTT. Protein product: CASNPGSGNTIYF.

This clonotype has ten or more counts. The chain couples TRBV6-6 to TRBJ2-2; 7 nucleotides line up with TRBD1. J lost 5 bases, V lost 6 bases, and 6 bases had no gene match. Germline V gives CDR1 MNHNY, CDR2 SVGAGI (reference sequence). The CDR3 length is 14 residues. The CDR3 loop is CASRMTGRTGELFF. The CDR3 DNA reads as TGTGCCAGCAGAATGACAGGGCGGACCGGGGAGCTGTTTTTT.

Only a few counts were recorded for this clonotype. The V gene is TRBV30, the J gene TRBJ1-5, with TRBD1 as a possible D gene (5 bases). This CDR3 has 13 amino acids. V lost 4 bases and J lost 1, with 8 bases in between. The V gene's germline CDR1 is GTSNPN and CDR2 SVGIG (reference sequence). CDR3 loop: CAWNGQSNQPQHF. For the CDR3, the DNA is TGTGCCTGGAACGGACAAAGCAATCAGCCCCAGCATTTT.

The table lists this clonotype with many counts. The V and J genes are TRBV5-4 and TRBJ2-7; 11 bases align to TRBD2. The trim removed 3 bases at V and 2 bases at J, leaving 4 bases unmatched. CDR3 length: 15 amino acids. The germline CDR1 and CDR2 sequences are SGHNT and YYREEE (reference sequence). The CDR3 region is CASSSLSGGAYEQYF. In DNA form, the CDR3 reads TGTGCCAGCAGCTCCCTTAGCGGGGGGGCCTACGAGCAGTACTTC.

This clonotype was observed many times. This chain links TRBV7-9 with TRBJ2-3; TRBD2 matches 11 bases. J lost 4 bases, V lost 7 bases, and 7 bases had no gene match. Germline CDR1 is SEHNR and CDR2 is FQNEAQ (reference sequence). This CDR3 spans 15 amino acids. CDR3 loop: CASILLAGGSDTQYF. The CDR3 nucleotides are TGTGCCAGCATTTTGCTAGCGGGGGGATCAGATACGCAGTATTTT.

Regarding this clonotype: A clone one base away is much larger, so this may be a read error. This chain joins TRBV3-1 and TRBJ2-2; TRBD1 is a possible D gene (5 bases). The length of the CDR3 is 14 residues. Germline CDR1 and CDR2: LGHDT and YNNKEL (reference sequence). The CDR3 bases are TGTGTCAGCAGCCAACCCATCAGGGCCGGGGAGCTGTTTTTT. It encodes CVSSQPIRAGELFF.

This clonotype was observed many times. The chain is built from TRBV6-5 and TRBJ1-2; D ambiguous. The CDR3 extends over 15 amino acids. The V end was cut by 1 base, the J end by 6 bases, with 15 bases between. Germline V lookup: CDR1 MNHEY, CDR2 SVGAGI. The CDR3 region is CASSYFGQFGDGYTF. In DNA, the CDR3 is TGTGCCAGCAGTTACTTTGGTCAGTTCGGAGATGGCTACACCTTC.

CDR3 amino acids: CAWSVTGDNQPQHF. The CDR3, as DNA: TGTGCCTGGAGTGTCACAGGGGACAATCAGCCCCAGCATTTT. The chain couples TRBV30 to TRBJ1-5; 7 bases are a match to TRBD1. Trimming at V came to 0 bases and at J to 3 bases, leaving 2 bases not matched to a gene. This CDR3 is built from 14 residues. Germline V lookup: CDR1 GTSNPN, CDR2 SVGIG (reference sequence).

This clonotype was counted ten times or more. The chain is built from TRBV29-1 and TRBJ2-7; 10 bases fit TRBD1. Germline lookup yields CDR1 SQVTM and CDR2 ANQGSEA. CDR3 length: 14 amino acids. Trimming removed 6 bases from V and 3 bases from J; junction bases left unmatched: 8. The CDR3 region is CSVGAGTGVYEQYF. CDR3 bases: TGCAGCGTCGGAGCCGGGACAGGGGTCTACGAGCAGTACTTC.

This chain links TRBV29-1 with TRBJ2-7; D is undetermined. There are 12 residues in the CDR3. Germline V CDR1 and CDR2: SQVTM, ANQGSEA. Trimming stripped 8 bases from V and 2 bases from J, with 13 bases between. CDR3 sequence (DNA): TGCAGCACCAAGACACAAACCTACGAGCAGTACTTC. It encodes CSTKTQTYEQYF.

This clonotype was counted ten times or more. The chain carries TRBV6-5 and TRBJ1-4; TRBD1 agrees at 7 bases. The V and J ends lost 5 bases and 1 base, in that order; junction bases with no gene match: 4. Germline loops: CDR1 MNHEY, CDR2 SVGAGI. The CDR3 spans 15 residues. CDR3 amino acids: CASSRGQKTNEKLFF. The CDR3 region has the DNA TGTGCCAGCAGTAGGGGACAGAAAACTAATGAAAAACTGTTTTTT.

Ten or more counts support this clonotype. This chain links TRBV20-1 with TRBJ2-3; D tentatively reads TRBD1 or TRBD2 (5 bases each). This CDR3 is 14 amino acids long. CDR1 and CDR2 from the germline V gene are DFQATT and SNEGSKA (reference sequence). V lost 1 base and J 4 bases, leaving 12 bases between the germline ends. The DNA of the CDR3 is TGCAGTGCTAGAGGCTCGAGGGGCGCAGATACGCAGTATTTT. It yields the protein CSARGSRGADTQYF.

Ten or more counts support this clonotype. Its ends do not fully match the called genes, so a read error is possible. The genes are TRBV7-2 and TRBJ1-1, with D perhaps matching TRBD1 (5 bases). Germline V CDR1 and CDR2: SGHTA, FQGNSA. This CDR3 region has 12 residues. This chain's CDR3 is CASHRQNIEAFF. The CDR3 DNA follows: TGTGCCAGCCACCGACAGAACATTGAAGCTTTCTTT.

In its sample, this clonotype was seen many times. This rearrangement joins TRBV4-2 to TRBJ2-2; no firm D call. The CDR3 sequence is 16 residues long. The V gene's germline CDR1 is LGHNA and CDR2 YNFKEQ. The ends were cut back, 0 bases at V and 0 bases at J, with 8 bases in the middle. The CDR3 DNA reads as TGTGCCAGCAGCCAAGACACCGCCGCGAACACCGGGGAGCTGTTTTTT. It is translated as CASSQDTAANTGELFF.

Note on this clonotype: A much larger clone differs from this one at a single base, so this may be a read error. The CDR3 sequence: CASSPKRGNGYTF. CDR3 nucleotides: TGTGCCAGCTCACCTAAAAGGGGTAACGGCTACACCTTC. This chain connects TRBV18 to TRBJ1-2; perhaps TRBD1 as D (5 bases). CDR3 length: 13 amino acids. The germline gives CDR1 KGHSH, CDR2 LQKENI. V lost 3 bases to trimming and J lost 8 bases, with 13 bases between them.

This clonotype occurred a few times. The chain's CDR3 is CSVDPGQGQETQYF. The CDR3 coding sequence is TGCAGCGTTGACCCCGGACAGGGCCAAGAGACCCAGTACTTC. The gene calls are TRBV29-1 and TRBJ2-5; TRBD1 matches 8 bases. Germline values: CDR1 SQVTM, CDR2 ANQGSEA. The J segment lost 1 base and the V segment lost 3 bases, leaving 4 bases of the junction unmatched. The CDR3 is 14 amino acids.

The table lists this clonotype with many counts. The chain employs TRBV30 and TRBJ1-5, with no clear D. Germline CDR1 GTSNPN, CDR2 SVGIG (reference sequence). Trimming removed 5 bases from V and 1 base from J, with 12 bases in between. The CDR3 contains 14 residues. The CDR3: CAWSPVNSNQPQHF. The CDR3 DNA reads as TGTGCCTGGTCACCCGTTAACAGCAATCAGCCCCAGCATTTT.

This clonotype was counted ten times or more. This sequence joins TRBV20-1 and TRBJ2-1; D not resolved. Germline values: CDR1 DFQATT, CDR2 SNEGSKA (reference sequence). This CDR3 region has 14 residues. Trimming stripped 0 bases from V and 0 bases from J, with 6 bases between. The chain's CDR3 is CSAREGISYNEQFF. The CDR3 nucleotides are TGCAGTGCTAGAGAGGGAATCTCCTACAATGAGCAGTTCTTC.

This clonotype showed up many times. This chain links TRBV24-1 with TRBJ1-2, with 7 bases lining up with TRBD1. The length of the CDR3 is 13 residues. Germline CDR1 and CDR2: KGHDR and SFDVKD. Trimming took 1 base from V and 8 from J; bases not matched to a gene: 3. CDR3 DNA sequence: TGTGCCACCAGTGATTTTAGGGGGCAAGGCTACACCTTC. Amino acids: CATSDFRGQGYTF.

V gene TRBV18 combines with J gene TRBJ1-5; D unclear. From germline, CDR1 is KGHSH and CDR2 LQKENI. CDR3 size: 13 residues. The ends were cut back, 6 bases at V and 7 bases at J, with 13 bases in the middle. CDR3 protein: CASSWEGNQPQHF. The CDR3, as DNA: TGTGCCAGCTCGTGGGAGGGAAACCAGCCCCAGCATTTT.